This TCR beta chain was retrieved from a study of long-term antiretroviral therapy in people with HIV. A v3.0 immunoSEQ assay was performed at survey level. Some clones are missing from TCRdb's copy, which holds only in-frame ones; the method was immunoSEQ multiplex PCR. This table holds 9,500 or so clones, 60% to 85% found once. This clone was found a few times. Per the germline V gene, CDR1 is SEHNR and CDR2 is FQNEAQ (reference sequence). CDR3 length equals 16 residues. The junction had 5 bases not matched to a gene; V was cut back by 1 base and J by 1 base. The chain combines TRBV7-9 with TRBJ1-1; 8 nucleotides agree with TRBD1. The sequence was collected from a middle-aged man with HIV. Material: unsorted PBMCs, obtained 1.8 years before starting antiretroviral therapy. The CDR3 here is CASSLETGVGNTEAFF. DNA for the CDR3: TGTGCCAGCAGCTTAGAGACAGGGGTCGGGAACACTGAAGCTTTCTTT.